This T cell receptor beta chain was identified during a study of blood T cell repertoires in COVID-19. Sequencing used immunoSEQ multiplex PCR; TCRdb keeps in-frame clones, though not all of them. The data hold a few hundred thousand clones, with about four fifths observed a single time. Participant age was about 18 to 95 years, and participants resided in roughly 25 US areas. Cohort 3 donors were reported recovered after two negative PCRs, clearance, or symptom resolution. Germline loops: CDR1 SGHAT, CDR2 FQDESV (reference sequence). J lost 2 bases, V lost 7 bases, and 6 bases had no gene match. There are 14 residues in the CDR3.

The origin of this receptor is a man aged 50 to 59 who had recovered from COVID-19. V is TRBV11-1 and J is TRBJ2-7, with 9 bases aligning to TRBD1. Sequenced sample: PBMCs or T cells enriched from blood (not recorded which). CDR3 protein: CASKKDRGTYEQYF. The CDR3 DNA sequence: TGTGCCAGCAAGAAGGACAGGGGAACCTACGAGCAGTACTTC.